This passage covers 26 T cell receptor beta chains from one sample sequenced in a study of cytomegalovirus exposure and HLA in healthy donors. The PCR was carried out with 60 Vbeta primers and 13 Jbeta primers. Measured with immunoSEQ multiplex PCR; TCRdb has only the in-frame clones, and not every one. The sample includes over 200,000 clones, more than 85% of them seen just once. The specimen sequenced was PBMCs. These receptors were obtained from a woman younger than 35 in good health and CMV-seronegative.

The table lists this clone with a count of one. The chain uses TRBV5-6 and TRBJ2-3, with D hard to call. V lost 0 bases and J 6 bases, leaving 14 bases between the germline ends. The germline CDR1 and CDR2 sequences are SGHDT and YYEEEE. This CDR3 is built from 15 residues. CDR3 DNA: TGTGCCAGCAGCTTGGAAGAGATAAGATTGGATACGCAGTATTTT. Protein sequence: CASSLEEIRLDTQYF. Full variable domain (missing parts from reference TRBV5-6 and TRBJ2-3): DAGVTQSPTHLIKTRGQQVTLRCSPKSGHDTVSWYQQALGQGPQFIFQYYEEEERQRGNFPDRFSGHQFPNYSSELNVNALLLGDSALYLCASSLEEIRLDTQYFGPGTRLTVL.

Comments on this clone: Other DNA sequences in this specimen translate into the identical CDR3. The chain joins TRBV7-2 to TRBJ2-7; D may be TRBD2 (6 bases). The CDR3 has 16 amino acids. The V gene lost 3 bases and the J gene lost 5 bases, with 20 bases spanning the gap. Germline-derived CDR1 and CDR2 are SGHTA and FQGNSA. The CDR3 is CASSLDSGKVTHEQYF. CDR3 sequence (DNA): TGTGCCAGCAGCTTGGATAGCGGAAAGGTAACCCACGAGCAGTACTTC. The complete variable domain, with remaining parts taken from reference TRBV7-2 and TRBJ2-7, reads GAGVSQSPSNKVTEKGKDVELRCDPISGHTALYWYRQSLGQGLEFLIYFQGNSAPDKSGLPSDRFSAERTGGSVSTLTIQRTQQEDSAVYLCASSLDSGKVTHEQYFGPGTRLTVT.

V gene TRBV7-8 combines with J gene TRBJ2-1; D is ambiguous. Trimming removed 0 bases at V and 2 bases at J, with 20 bases between. Germline assignment: CDR1 SGHVS and CDR2 FQNEAQ. The length of the CDR3 is 19 residues. The CDR3 is CASSLALVFMAETYNEQFF. CDR3 sequence (DNA): TGTGCCAGCAGCTTAGCGCTGGTATTTATGGCGGAGACCTACAATGAGCAGTTCTTC.

This rearrangement joins TRBV2 to TRBJ2-4; tentative D call: TRBD2 (6 bases). The CDR3 extends over 19 amino acids. V lost 6 bases, J lost 3 bases, and 27 bases lay in between. Germline V gene sequence: CDR1 SNHLY, CDR2 FYNNEI. CDR3: CASSAPPGSLSGGKNIQYF. The CDR3 nucleotides are TGTGCCAGCAGCGCTCCACCGGGATCCCTTAGCGGTGGCAAAAACATTCAGTACTTC.

This chain uses TRBV5-5 with TRBJ1-2, with D possibly TRBD1 on 5 matching bases. Trimming took off 0 bases at V and 14 bases at J, with 20 bases between the two ends. The length of the CDR3 is 14 residues. Germline lookup yields CDR1 SGHKS and CDR2 YYEKEE (reference sequence). Here the CDR3 DNA reads TGTGCCAGCAGCTTGGTAGGAGGGACCGATTACGTTACCTTC. It is translated as CASSLVGGTDYVTF.

The chain uses TRBV4-2 and TRBJ1-1, with 7 bases identical to TRBD1. Germline values: CDR1 LGHNA, CDR2 YNFKEQ. The V gene end was trimmed by 3 bases and the J gene end by 4 bases; junction bases not matched to a gene: 8. The CDR3 has 15 amino acids. DNA for the CDR3: TGTGCCAGCAGCCAGACAGGGTACCCACGCACTGAAGCTTTCTTT. It translates to CASSQTGYPRTEAFF.

The genes are TRBV5-8 and TRBJ1-5, with D perhaps TRBD1 (6 bases). This CDR3 comprises 15 residues. CDR1 SGHTS and CDR2 YDEGEE come from the germline V gene. Trimming took off 1 base at V and 8 bases at J, with 16 bases between the two ends. The CDR3 DNA sequence: TGTGCCAGCAGCTTGTTTCAGGGGTTTAGTGAGCCCCAGCATTTT. This encodes CASSLFQGFSEPQHF.

The count of this clone is one. The V gene is TRBV27, the J gene TRBJ1-2, with D uncertain. Germline V gene sequence: CDR1 MNHEY, CDR2 SMNVEV (reference sequence). The V end was cut by 5 bases, the J end by 4 bases, with 14 bases between. This CDR3 spans 14 amino acids. In DNA, the CDR3 is TGTGCCAGCAGTCCATATGACGGGTTCTATGGCTACACCTTC. Protein: CASSPYDGFYGYTF.

Comments on this clone: In the same sample, other DNA sequences code for this CDR3. This chain connects TRBV5-1 to TRBJ2-6, with a weak D call TRBD2 (6 bases). CDR3 length: 15 residues. The germline V and J ends were trimmed by 3 bases and 2 bases, with 9 bases remaining between them. Germline loops: CDR1 SGHRS, CDR2 YFSETQ. The CDR3 nucleotides are TGCGCCAGCAGCTCCGGGGGTACTGGGGCCAACGTCCTGACTTTC. It yields the protein CASSSGGTGANVLTF.

The CDR3 loop reads CASSPRGLGADTQYF. The CDR3 bases are TGTGCCAGCAGCCCAAGGGGGCTAGGGGCAGATACGCAGTATTTT. The chain is built from TRBV7-9 and TRBJ2-3; 7 nucleotides align to TRBD1. CDR1 and CDR2 from the germline V gene are SEHNR and FQNEAQ (reference sequence). V was pared by 5 bases and J by 4 bases, with 9 bases of the junction left unmatched. CDR3 length: 15 residues. Full variable domain (rest looked up from reference TRBV7-9 and TRBJ2-3): DTGVSQNPRHKITKRGQNVTFRCDPISEHNRLYWYRQTLGQGPEFLTYFQNEAQLEKSRLLSDRFSAERPKGSFSTLEIQRTEQGDSAMYLCASSPRGLGADTQYFGPGTRLTVL.

V and J are TRBV15 and TRBJ1-5, with D possibly being TRBD1 (5 bases). This CDR3 is 13 amino acids long. From germline, CDR1 is LNHNV and CDR2 YYDKDF (reference sequence). With 0 bases removed from V and 5 bases from J, the gap between germline ends came to 5 bases. CDR3 DNA sequence: TGTGCCACCAGCAGAGAACAGGATCAGCCCCAGCATTTT. This encodes CATSREQDQPQHF. The variable domain in full, with the rest retrieved from reference TRBV15 and TRBJ1-5, is DAMVIQNPRYQVTQFGKPVTLSCSQTLNHNVMYWYQQKSSQAPKLLFHYYDKDFNNEADTPDNFQSRRPNTSFCFLDIRSPGLGDTAMYLCATSREQDQPQHFGDGTRLSIL.

The V call is TRBV5-1, the J call TRBJ1-1, with 9 bases lining up with TRBD1. Germline-derived CDR1 and CDR2 are SGHRS and YFSETQ. The V segment lost 2 bases and the J segment 5 bases; nucleotides outside the gene matches: 4. The CDR3 is made up of 14 amino acids. The DNA of the CDR3 is TGCGCCAGCAGCTTACAGGGGGCGAAGACTGAAGCTTTCTTT. This encodes CASSLQGAKTEAFF.

This chain connects TRBV7-2 to TRBJ2-1; D gene ambiguous. The CDR3 extends over 12 amino acids. Germline values: CDR1 SGHTA, CDR2 FQGNSA. V was pared by 5 bases and J by 8 bases, with 10 bases between. The CDR3 here is CASSPRYDEQFF. The CDR3 nucleotides read TGTGCCAGCAGCCCCAGATATGATGAGCAGTTCTTC.

Only one count was recorded for this clone. The chain employs TRBV18 and TRBJ2-7; D possibly corresponds to TRBD1 (6 bases). Germline CDR1 is KGHSH and CDR2 is LQKENI. Trimming pared 1 base from V and 6 bases from J, leaving 10 bases between. The CDR3 covers 13 residues. CDR3 in DNA: TGTGCCAGCTCACCACTGGGGGCTGGCGAGCAGTACTTC. Translated, it gives CASSPLGAGEQYF. The variable domain in full, completed from reference TRBV18 and TRBJ2-7, reads NAGVMQNPRHLVRRRGQEARLRCSPMKGHSHVYWYRQLPEEGLKFMVYLQKENIIDESGMPKERFSAEFPKEGPSILRIQQVVRGDSAAYFCASSPLGAGEQYFGPGTRLTVT.

The V call is TRBV2, the J call TRBJ2-3; TRBD1 matches at 8 bases. CDR1 is SNHLY, CDR2 FYNNEI, per germline. V lost 6 bases to trimming and J lost 2 bases; unmatched junction nucleotides: 7. This CDR3 comprises 15 residues. CDR3 residues: CASRRAGGATDTQYF. The CDR3 bases are TGTGCCAGCAGACGGGCAGGGGGCGCCACAGATACGCAGTATTTT.

In its sample, this clone was seen a few times. The chain joins TRBV5-4 to TRBJ1-2, with TRBD1 matching 9 bases. Trimming removed 2 bases from V and 8 bases from J; junction bases left unmatched: 16. Per the germline V gene, CDR1 is SGHNT and CDR2 is YYREEE (reference sequence). CDR3 length equals 17 residues. This CDR3 reads CASSFSDLGTGIRGYTF. As DNA, the CDR3 is TGTGCCAGCAGCTTTTCGGACCTCGGGACAGGGATACGGGGCTACACCTTC. Full variable domain (remainder filled in from reference TRBV5-4 and TRBJ1-2): ETGVTQSPTHLIKTRGQQVTLRCSSQSGHNTVSWYQQALGQGPQFIFQYYREEENGRGNFPPRFSGLQFPNYSSELNVNALELDDSALYLCASSFSDLGTGIRGYTFGSGTRLTVV.

The chain couples TRBV7-9 to TRBJ2-1; D unclear. The CDR3 is 13 residues long. Germline V gene data show CDR1 as SEHNR and CDR2 as FQNEAQ (reference sequence). V lost 10 bases to trimming and J lost 6 bases, with 16 bases between them. The CDR3 region has the DNA TGTGCCACTACGCATTTAGTCGGCAATGAGCAGTTCTTC. It specifies CATTHLVGNEQFF.

The V call is TRBV6-5, the J call TRBJ1-6; TRBD1 might be the D (6 bases). Germline V gene data show CDR1 as MNHEY and CDR2 as SVGAGI. This CDR3 is built from 14 residues. V lost 2 bases and J 8 bases, leaving 10 bases between the germline ends. The CDR3, as DNA: TGTGCCAGCAGTTACCAGGGGCCGGATTCACCCCTCCACTTT. This gives the protein CASSYQGPDSPLHF.

The V gene is TRBV5-1, the J gene TRBJ2-1, with D maybe TRBD2 (7 bases). CDR3 length: 14 residues. Germline-derived CDR1 and CDR2 are SGHRS and YFSETQ. V lost 1 base and J lost 10, with 15 bases in between. The CDR3 DNA is TGCGCCAGCAGCTTGTTCGTGGGGAGGGGGGAGCAGTTCTTC. Protein product: CASSLFVGRGEQFF.

This clone was detected a few times. V and J are TRBV4-2 and TRBJ2-1; tentative D call: TRBD2 (6 bases). V lost 1 base, J lost 1 base, and 14 bases lay in between. CDR3 length: 17 residues. Germline V lookup: CDR1 LGHNA, CDR2 YNFKEQ. The CDR3, as DNA: TGTGCCAGCAGCCAAGTACGGTTAGGACTATCCTACAATGAGCAGTTCTTC. This gives the protein CASSQVRLGLSYNEQFF.

The CDR3 sequence is CASSQDHRGTEAFF. Written as DNA, the CDR3 is TGCGCCAGCAGCCAAGATCACAGGGGAACTGAAGCTTTCTTT. The chain has TRBV4-3 and TRBJ1-1; 7 bases map to TRBD1. Germline values: CDR1 LGHNA, CDR2 YSLEER. The CDR3 sequence is 14 residues long. The J segment lost 5 bases and the V segment lost 0 bases, leaving 3 bases of the junction unmatched.

The CDR3 sequence: CASKMTVTYEQYF. The CDR3 region has the DNA TGTGCCAGCAAAATGACAGTTACCTACGAGCAGTACTTC. V and J are TRBV2 and TRBJ2-7; a possible D gene is TRBD1 (5 bases). This CDR3 has 13 residues. V gave up 7 bases and J gave up 2 bases, with 12 bases separating them. CDR1 is SNHLY, CDR2 FYNNEI, per germline.

The rearrangement links TRBV5-6 to TRBJ1-1; D remains unclear. The CDR3 has 15 residues. The V gene lost 6 bases and the J gene lost 5 bases, with 20 bases spanning the gap. The germline CDR1 and CDR2 sequences are SGHDT and YYEEEE. The CDR3 bases are TGTGCCAGCATCGACACCCCGGTTTCTCCTACTGAAGCTTTCTTT. Translation gives CASIDTPVSPTEAFF.

The V and J genes are TRBV7-6 and TRBJ2-1; 9 bases match TRBD2. V lost 2 bases to trimming and J lost 5 bases; unmatched junction nucleotides: 4. The germline CDR1 and CDR2 sequences are SGHVS and FNYEAQ. CDR3 length: 15 amino acids. The DNA for the CDR3 is TGTGCCAGCAGCTTATTCGGCGGGGGGGACAATGAGCAGTTCTTC. Residues: CASSLFGGGDNEQFF.

The gene calls are TRBV13 and TRBJ2-7; 8 bases map to TRBD1. The CDR3 runs 15 residues. The V and J ends lost 5 bases and 0 bases, in that order; junction bases with no gene match: 6. Germline-derived CDR1 and CDR2 are PRHDT and FYEKMQ (reference sequence). The CDR3 sequence: CASSLDRGHSYEQYF. The CDR3 bases are TGTGCCAGCAGCCTAGACAGGGGACACTCCTACGAGCAGTACTTC.

The V call is TRBV2, the J call TRBJ2-7, with D perhaps TRBD2 (6 bases). Looked up from germline, CDR1 is SNHLY and CDR2 is FYNNEI. Trimming took off 6 bases at V and 4 bases at J, with 13 bases between the two ends. CDR3 size: 13 residues. The CDR3 protein is CASSGTGNYEQYF. The CDR3 nucleotides are TGTGCCAGCAGCGGGACTGGAAATTACGAGCAGTACTTC.